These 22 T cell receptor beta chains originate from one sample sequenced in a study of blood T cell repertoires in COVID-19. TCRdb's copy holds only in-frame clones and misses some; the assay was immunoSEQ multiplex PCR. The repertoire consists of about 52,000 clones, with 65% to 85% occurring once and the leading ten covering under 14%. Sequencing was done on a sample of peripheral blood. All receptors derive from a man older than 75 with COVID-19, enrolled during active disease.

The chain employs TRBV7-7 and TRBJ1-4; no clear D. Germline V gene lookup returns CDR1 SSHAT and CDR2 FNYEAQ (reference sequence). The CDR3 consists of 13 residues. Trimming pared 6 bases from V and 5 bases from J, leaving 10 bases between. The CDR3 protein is CASSRDTNEKLFF. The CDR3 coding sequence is TGTGCCAGCAGTCGGGATACGAATGAAAAACTGTTTTTT.

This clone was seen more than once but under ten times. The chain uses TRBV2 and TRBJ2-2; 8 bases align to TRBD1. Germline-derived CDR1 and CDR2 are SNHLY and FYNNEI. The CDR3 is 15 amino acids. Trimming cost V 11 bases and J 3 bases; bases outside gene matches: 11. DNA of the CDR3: TGTGCCGGTAGCCCCCAGGGGGCGGACACCGGGGAGCTGTTTTTT. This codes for CAGSPQGADTGELFF.

As DNA, the CDR3 is TGTGCCAGCAGCTTATCAGTGAACACTGAAGCTTTCTTT. This sequence encodes CASSLSVNTEAFF. The chain employs TRBV7-9 and TRBJ1-1; D gene uncertain. Germline V CDR1 and CDR2: SEHNR, FQNEAQ (reference sequence). The CDR3 runs 13 residues. Between the trimmed V and J ends, which lost 2 bases and 0 bases, there was a span of 4 bases.

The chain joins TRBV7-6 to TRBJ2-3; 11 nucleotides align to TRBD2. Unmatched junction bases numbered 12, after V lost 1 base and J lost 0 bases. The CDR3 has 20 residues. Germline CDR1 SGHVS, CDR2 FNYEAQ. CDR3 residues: CASSLVTRLAGGGSTDTQYF. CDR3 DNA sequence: TGTGCCAGCAGCTTAGTTACCCGGCTAGCGGGGGGTGGGAGCACAGATACGCAGTATTTT.

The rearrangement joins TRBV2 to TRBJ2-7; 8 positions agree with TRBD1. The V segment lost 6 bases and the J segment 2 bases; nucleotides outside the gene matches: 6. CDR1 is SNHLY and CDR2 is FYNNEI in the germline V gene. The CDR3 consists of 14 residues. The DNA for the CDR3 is TGTGCCAGCAGCTCCGGGACAGGCCCCTACGAGCAGTACTTC. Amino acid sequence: CASSSGTGPYEQYF. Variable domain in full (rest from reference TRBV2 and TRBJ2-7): EPEVTQTPSHQVTQMGQEVILRCVPISNHLYFYWYRQILGQKVEFLVSFYNNEISEKSEIFDDQFSVERPDGSNFTLKIRSTKLEDSAMYFCASSSGTGPYEQYFGPGTRLTVT.

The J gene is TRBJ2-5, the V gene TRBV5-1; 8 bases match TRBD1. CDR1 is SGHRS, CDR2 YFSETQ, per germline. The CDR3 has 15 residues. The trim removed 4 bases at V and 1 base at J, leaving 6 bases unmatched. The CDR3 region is CASSANTGGQETQYF. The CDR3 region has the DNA TGCGCCAGCAGCGCTAACACAGGGGGCCAAGAGACCCAGTACTTC. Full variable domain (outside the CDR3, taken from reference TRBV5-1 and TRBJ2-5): KAGVTQTPRYLIKTRGQQVTLSCSPISGHRSVSWYQQTPGQGLQFLFEYFSETQRNKGNFPGRFSGRQFSNSRSEMNVSTLELGDSALYLCASSANTGGQETQYFGPGTRLLVL.

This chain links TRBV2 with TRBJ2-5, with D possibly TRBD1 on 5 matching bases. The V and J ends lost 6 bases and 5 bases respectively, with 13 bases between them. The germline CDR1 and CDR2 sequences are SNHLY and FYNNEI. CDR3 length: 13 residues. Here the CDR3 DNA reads TGTGCCAGCAGCGGTTGGGGCTTGGAGACCCAGTACTTC. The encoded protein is CASSGWGLETQYF. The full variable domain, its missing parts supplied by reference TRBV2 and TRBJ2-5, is EPEVTQTPSHQVTQMGQEVILRCVPISNHLYFYWYRQILGQKVEFLVSFYNNEISEKSEIFDDQFSVERPDGSNFTLKIRSTKLEDSAMYFCASSGWGLETQYFGPGTRLLVL.

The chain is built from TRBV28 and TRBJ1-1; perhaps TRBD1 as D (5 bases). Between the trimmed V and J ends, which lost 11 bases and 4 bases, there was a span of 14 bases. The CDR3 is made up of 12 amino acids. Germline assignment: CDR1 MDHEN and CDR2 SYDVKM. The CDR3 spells CAGGGRRTEAFF. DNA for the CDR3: TGTGCCGGGGGGGGAAGGCGCACTGAAGCTTTCTTT.

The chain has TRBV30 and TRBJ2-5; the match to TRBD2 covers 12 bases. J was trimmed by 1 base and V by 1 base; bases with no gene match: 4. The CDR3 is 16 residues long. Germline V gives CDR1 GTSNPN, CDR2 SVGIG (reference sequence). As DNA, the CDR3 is TGTGCCTGGAGTGGCCTAGCGGGAGGGGCCCAAGAGACCCAGTACTTC. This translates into CAWSGLAGGAQETQYF.

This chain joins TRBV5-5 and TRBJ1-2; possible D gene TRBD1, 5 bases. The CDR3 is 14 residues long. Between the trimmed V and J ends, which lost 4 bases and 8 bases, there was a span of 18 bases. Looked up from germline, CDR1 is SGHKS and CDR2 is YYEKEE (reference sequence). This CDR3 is CASSPTPGVEGYTF. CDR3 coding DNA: TGTGCCAGCAGCCCTACCCCGGGGGTCGAAGGCTACACCTTC.

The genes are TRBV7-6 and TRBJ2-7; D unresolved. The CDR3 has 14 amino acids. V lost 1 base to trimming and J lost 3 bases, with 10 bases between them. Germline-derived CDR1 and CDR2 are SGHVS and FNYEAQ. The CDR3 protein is CASSLEAEHYEQYF. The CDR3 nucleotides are TGTGCCAGCAGCTTAGAGGCGGAGCACTACGAGCAGTACTTC.

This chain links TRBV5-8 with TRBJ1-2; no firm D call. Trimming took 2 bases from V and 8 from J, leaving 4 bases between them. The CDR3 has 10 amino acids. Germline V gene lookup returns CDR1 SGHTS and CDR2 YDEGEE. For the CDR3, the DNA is TGTGCCAGCAGCTTCGGGGGCTACACCTTC. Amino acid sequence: CASSFGGYTF.

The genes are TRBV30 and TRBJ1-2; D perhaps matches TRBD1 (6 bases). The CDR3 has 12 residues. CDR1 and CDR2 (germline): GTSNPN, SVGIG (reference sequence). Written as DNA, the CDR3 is TGTGCATCGTGGGGGCTGGAATATGGCTACACCTTC. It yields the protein CASWGLEYGYTF.

The CDR3 region is CAISEQAVGLETQYF. The CDR3 nucleotides read TGTGCCATCAGTGAGCAGGCAGTGGGCCTGGAGACCCAGTACTTC. V and J are TRBV10-3 and TRBJ2-5; D gene uncertain. Between the trimmed V and J ends, which lost 2 bases and 5 bases, there was a span of 15 bases. There are 15 residues in the CDR3. Germline V gives CDR1 ENHRY, CDR2 SYGVKD.

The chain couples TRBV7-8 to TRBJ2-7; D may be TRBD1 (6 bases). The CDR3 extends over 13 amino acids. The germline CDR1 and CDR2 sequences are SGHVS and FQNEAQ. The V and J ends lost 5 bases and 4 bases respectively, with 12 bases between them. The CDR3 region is CASSRTVNYEQYV. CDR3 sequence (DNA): TGTGCCAGCAGCCGGACAGTAAATTACGAGCAGTACGTC.

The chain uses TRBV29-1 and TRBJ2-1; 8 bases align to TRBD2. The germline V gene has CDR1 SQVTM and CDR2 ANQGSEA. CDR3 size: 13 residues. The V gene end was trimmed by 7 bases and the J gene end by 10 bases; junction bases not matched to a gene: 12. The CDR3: CSATPPGLVEQFF. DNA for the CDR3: TGCAGCGCAACCCCCCCGGGACTAGTGGAGCAGTTCTTC.

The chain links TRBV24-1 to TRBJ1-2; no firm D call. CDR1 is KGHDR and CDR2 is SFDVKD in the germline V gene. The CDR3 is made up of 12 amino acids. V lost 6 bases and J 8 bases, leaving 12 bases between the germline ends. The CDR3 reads CATSQNRWGYTF. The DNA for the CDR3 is TGTGCCACCAGTCAAAACAGATGGGGCTACACCTTC.

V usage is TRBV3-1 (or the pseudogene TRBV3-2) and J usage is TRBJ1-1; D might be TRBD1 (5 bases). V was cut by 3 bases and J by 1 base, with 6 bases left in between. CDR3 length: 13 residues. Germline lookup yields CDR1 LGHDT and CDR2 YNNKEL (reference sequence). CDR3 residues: CASSQDTNTEAFF. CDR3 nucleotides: TGTGCCAGCAGCCAGGACACGAACACTGAAGCTTTCTTT.

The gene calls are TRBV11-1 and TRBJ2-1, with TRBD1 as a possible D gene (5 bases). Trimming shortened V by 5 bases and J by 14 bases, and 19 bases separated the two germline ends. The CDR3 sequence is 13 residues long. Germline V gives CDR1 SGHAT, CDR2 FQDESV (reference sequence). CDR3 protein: CASSTTDKSAKFF. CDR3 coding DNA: TGTGCCAGCAGCACGACGGACAAGTCGGCGAAGTTCTTC.

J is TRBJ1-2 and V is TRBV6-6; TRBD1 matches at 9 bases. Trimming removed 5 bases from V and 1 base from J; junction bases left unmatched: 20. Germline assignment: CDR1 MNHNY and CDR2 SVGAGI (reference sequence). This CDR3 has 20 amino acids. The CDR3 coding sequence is TGTGCCAGCAGTCACGGGGGGACAGGGCTGTCGCTATCCCTTAACTATGGCTACACCTTC. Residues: CASSHGGTGLSLSLNYGYTF.

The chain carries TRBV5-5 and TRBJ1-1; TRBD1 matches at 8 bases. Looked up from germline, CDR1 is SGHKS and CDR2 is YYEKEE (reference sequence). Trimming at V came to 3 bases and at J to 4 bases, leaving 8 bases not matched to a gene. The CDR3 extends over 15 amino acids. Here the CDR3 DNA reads TGTGCCAGCAGCTCTCAGGGGGCTGGGGTCACTGAAGCTTTCTTT. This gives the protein CASSSQGAGVTEAFF.

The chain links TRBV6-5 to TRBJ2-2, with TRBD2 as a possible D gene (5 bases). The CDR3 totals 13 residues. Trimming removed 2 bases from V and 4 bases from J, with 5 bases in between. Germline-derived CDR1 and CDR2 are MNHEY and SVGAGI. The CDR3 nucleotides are TGTGCCAGCAGTTACCGGGGCACCGGGGAGCTGTTTTTT. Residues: CASSYRGTGELFF.